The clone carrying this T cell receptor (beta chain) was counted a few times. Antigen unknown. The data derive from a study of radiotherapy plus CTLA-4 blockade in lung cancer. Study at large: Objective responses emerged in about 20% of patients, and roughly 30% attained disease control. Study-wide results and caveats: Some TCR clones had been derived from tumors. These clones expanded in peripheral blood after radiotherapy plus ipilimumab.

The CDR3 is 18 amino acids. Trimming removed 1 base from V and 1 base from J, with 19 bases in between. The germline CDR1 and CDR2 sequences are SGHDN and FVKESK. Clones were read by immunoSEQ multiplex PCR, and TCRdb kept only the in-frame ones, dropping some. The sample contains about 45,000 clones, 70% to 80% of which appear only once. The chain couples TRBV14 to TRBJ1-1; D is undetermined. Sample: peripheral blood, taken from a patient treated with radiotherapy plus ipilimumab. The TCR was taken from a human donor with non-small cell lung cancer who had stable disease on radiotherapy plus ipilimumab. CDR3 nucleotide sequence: TGTGCCAGCAGCCAAGTTTGGGGAACCGGGCGGAAGAACACTGAAGCTTTCTTT. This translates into CASSQVWGTGRKNTEAFF.